This T cell receptor beta chain was found in a study of blood T cell repertoires in COVID-19. In the study overall: Samples representing acute and convalescent COVID-19 were sourced from the United States, Italy and Spain.

Clones were sequenced by immunoSEQ multiplex PCR, and TCRdb holds only the in-frame ones, with some missing. The sample has a few hundred thousand clones; about 85% are singletons. V was clipped by 0 bases and J by 9 bases, with 10 bases between them. CDR3 length: 13 residues. Germline CDR1 and CDR2: SGDLS and YYNGEE. Participants were aged roughly 18 to 90 years from 24 US areas. Participants were placed into cohorts based on the clinical history they reported. The chain carries TRBV9 and TRBJ2-1, with D possibly being TRBD2 (5 bases). The sequence came from a woman in her fifties or sixties who had recovered from COVID-19. Sequenced sample: PBMCs or T cells enriched from blood (not recorded which). This CDR3 reads CASSVVTGIEQFF. The CDR3 region has the DNA TGTGCCAGCAGCGTAGTTACGGGAATTGAGCAGTTCTTC.